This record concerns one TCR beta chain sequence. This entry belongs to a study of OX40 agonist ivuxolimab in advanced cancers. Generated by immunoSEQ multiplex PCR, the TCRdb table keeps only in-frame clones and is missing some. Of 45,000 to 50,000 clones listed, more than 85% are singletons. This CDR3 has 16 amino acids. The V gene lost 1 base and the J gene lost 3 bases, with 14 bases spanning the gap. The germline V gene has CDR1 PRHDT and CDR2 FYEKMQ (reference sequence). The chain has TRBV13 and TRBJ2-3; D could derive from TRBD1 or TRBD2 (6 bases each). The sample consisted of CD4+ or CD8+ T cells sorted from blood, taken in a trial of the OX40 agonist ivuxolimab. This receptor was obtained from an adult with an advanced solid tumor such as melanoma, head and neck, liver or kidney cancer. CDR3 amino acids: CASSLEARRGTDTQYF. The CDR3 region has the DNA TGTGCCAGCAGCTTAGAGGCACGGAGGGGGACAGATACGCAGTATTTT.